These 15 T cell receptor beta chains were all obtained from the same sample, sequenced in a study of blood T cell repertoires in COVID-19. Profiled with immunoSEQ multiplex PCR; TCRdb holds only in-frame clones, not every one. The profile covers about 190,000 clones, with about four fifths appearing a single time and about 3.5% taken by the ten largest. The sequencing sample was made of PBMCs or T cells enriched from blood (not recorded which). These receptors all come from a woman aged 25 to 39 who had recovered from COVID-19.

J is TRBJ2-5 and V is TRBV30, with TRBD2 matching over 7 bases. Unmatched junction bases numbered 11, after V lost 5 bases and J lost 2 bases. The length of the CDR3 is 15 residues. Per germline, CDR1 GTSNPN and CDR2 SVGIG (reference sequence). The chain's CDR3 is CAWQQISGPQETQYF. The CDR3, as DNA: TGTGCCTGGCAACAGATTAGCGGGCCGCAAGAGACCCAGTACTTC.

Only one count was recorded for this clone. J is TRBJ1-2 and V is TRBV5-1; TRBD1 is a possible D gene (5 bases). The CDR3 extends over 18 amino acids. Per the germline V gene, CDR1 is SGHRS and CDR2 is YFSETQ. Trimming took off 0 bases at V and 1 base at J, with 19 bases between the two ends. CDR3 sequence: CASSLVAPGGKVNYGYTF. CDR3 bases: TGCGCCAGCAGCTTGGTAGCCCCGGGGGGGAAGGTTAACTATGGCTACACCTTC.

Concerning this clone itself: This specimen includes other DNA sequences encoding the same CDR3. The CDR3 loop is CASSGSQETQYF. In DNA form, the CDR3 reads TGTGCCAGTAGTGGCAGCCAAGAGACCCAGTACTTC. The chain uses TRBV19 and TRBJ2-5; no firm D call. Germline CDR1 and CDR2: LNHDA and SQIVND (reference sequence). Trimming shortened V by 5 bases and J by 1 base, and 5 bases separated the two germline ends. CDR3 length: 12 amino acids.

This clone has a single count. The CDR3 DNA sequence: TGTGCCAGCAGCGCGGGACTAGCGGGCGAGGAGTTCTTC. Amino acids: CASSAGLAGEEFF. The genes are TRBV5-5 and TRBJ2-1; the match to TRBD2 covers 12 bases. The CDR3 is 13 residues long. J lost 14 bases, V lost 4 bases, and 7 bases had no gene match. CDR1 is SGHKS and CDR2 is YYEKEE in the germline V gene (reference sequence).

J is TRBJ2-1 and V is TRBV18; TRBD2 agrees at 8 bases. CDR1 and CDR2 (germline): KGHSH, LQKENI. The CDR3 totals 15 residues. V lost 6 bases to trimming and J lost 4 bases; unmatched junction nucleotides: 8. In DNA form, the CDR3 reads TGTGCCAGCTCGGATAAGCGGGAGTCTTACAATGAGCAGTTCTTC. Its translation is CASSDKRESYNEQFF.

This clone came up once. The chain couples TRBV9 to TRBJ1-2; the match to TRBD1 covers 7 bases. This CDR3 has 13 residues. V trimming: 4 bases; J trimming: 2 bases; junction bases outside the gene matches: 2. Germline CDR1 reads SGDLS; CDR2 reads YYNGEE. The CDR3 sequence: CASSMTGNYGYTF. In nucleotides, the CDR3 is TGTGCCAGCAGCATGACAGGGAACTATGGCTACACCTTC.

About this clone itself: The sample contains more than one DNA sequence encoding this CDR3. This chain connects TRBV30 to TRBJ2-1; 7 nucleotides agree with TRBD2. The CDR3 has 15 amino acids. The V gene's germline CDR1 is GTSNPN and CDR2 SVGIG (reference sequence). J was trimmed by 2 bases and V by 3 bases; bases with no gene match: 7. CDR3 DNA: TGTGCCTGGAGCCGCAGGGAGGGTACCTACAATGAGCAGTTCTTC. As protein: CAWSRREGTYNEQFF.

This chain links TRBV6-5 with TRBJ1-6; no firm D call. The V end was cut by 10 bases, the J end by 11 bases, with 21 bases between. The CDR3 loop spans 14 amino acids. The germline V gene has CDR1 MNHEY and CDR2 SVGAGI. The CDR3 coding sequence is TGTGCCATTGCATTGGAGGCTAACAGTACACCCCTCCACTTT. This encodes CAIALEANSTPLHF.

This chain joins TRBV27 and TRBJ1-5; 10 nucleotides agree with TRBD1. The CDR3 length is 15 residues. With V trimmed by 2 bases and J by 9 bases, 7 bases remained unmatched. The germline gives CDR1 MNHEY, CDR2 SMNVEV (reference sequence). The CDR3 nucleotides read TGTGCCAGCAGTTTAGGGACAGGGGCATTCTGGCCCCAGCATTTT. Protein sequence: CASSLGTGAFWPQHF.

J is TRBJ1-2 and V is TRBV9; 8 bases are a match to TRBD1. Per germline, CDR1 SGDLS and CDR2 YYNGEE. The CDR3 is made up of 14 amino acids. After removal of 4 bases from V and 4 bases from J, the junction contained 6 bases not matched to a gene. CDR3: CASSIGQGPYGYTF. The CDR3 region has the DNA TGTGCCAGCAGCATAGGACAGGGCCCCTATGGCTACACCTTC.

This clone has only a few counts. This chain links TRBV14 with TRBJ1-1; 9 nucleotides match TRBD1. Germline V gene lookup returns CDR1 SGHDN and CDR2 FVKESK. This CDR3 has 14 residues. The J segment lost 2 bases and the V segment lost 4 bases, leaving 2 bases of the junction unmatched. CDR3 sequence reads: CASSLTGGNTEAFF. Written as DNA, the CDR3 is TGTGCCAGCAGCCTGACAGGGGGTAACACTGAAGCTTTCTTT.

The chain employs TRBV5-5 and TRBJ1-2; perhaps TRBD1 as D (5 bases). Germline V gene lookup returns CDR1 SGHKS and CDR2 YYEKEE (reference sequence). The V and J ends lost 3 bases and 5 bases respectively, with 14 bases between them. This CDR3 is 14 amino acids long. Here the CDR3 reads CASSSVGAEYGYTF. For the CDR3, the DNA is TGTGCCAGCAGCTCGGTAGGGGCCGAGTATGGCTACACCTTC.

The V gene is TRBV9, the J gene TRBJ1-5, with 7 bases matching TRBD1. V lost 4 bases to trimming and J lost 2 bases; unmatched junction nucleotides: 9. The CDR3 spans 16 residues. The V gene's germline CDR1 is SGDLS and CDR2 YYNGEE. CDR3 DNA: TGTGCCAGCAGCACTATAGACAGGGAACGCAATCAGCCCCAGCATTTT. Protein product: CASSTIDRERNQPQHF.

The chain carries TRBV27 and TRBJ2-3, with D maybe TRBD2 (6 bases). The V gene lost 2 bases and the J gene lost 2 bases, with 17 bases spanning the gap. The germline V gene encodes CDR1 MNHEY and CDR2 SMNVEV (reference sequence). The CDR3 is 17 amino acids. CDR3 coding DNA: TGTGCCAGCAGTTTAAGGTTCGCTAGCGCCCACACAGATACGCAGTATTTT. This translates into CASSLRFASAHTDTQYF.

J is TRBJ2-1 and V is TRBV12-1; TRBD2 is taken as the D call from the table, unchecked against the DNA. TRBV12-1 is deemed a pseudogene. This CDR3 spans 15 amino acids. This CDR3 reads CASSLAGGPRNEQFF. The CDR3 nucleotides read TGTGCCAGCAGCCTAGCGGGGGGGCCCAGGAATGAGCAGTTCTTC.